The clone carrying this T cell receptor beta chain was found once. What it binds is unknown. Germline CDR1 MNHEY, CDR2 SMNVEV (reference sequence). There are 14 residues in the CDR3. Trimming removed 4 bases from V and 1 base from J, with 9 bases in between. This sample is part of a study of cytomegalovirus exposure and HLA in healthy donors. Findings of the study overall: Most TCRs appeared rarely, but some public TCRs recurred in many donors. Through in vitro validation, three CMV-associated chains were shown to be specific for CMV antigens. The investigators catalogued about 170 TCR beta chains as cytomegalovirus-associated.

The protocol was immunoSEQ multiplex PCR, while the TCRdb copy is restricted to in-frame clones and leaves out a portion. Among about 130,000 clones listed, nearly 90% were seen once. The sequenced material came from PBMCs. This chain links TRBV27 with TRBJ2-3, with D possibly TRBD2 on 6 matching bases. The origin of this receptor is a woman under 30 in good health and CMV-seropositive. DNA of the CDR3: TGTGCCAGCAGTTGGAGGGCCCGCACAGATACGCAGTATTTT. This encodes CASSWRARTDTQYF.